Following are 9 T cell receptor beta chains from one sample sequenced in a study of identifying expanded T cells in peripheral blood. Clones were read by immunoSEQ multiplex PCR, and TCRdb kept only the in-frame ones, dropping some. The sample yields approximately 100,000 clones, about 89% seen once. The sample was blood. These receptors came from a person between 18 and 75 years old in good health.

The chain links TRBV7-2 to TRBJ2-3; D ambiguous. This CDR3 spans 14 amino acids. V lost 1 base, J lost 1 base, and 6 bases lay in between. Germline assignment: CDR1 SGHTA and CDR2 FQGNSA. The CDR3 nucleotides are TGTGCCAGCAGCTTAGGGCATGGCACAGATACGCAGTATTTT. Its protein is CASSLGHGTDTQYF.

The chain is built from TRBV5-4 and TRBJ2-5; 8 positions agree with TRBD1. After removal of 9 bases from V and 1 base from J, the junction contained 5 bases not matched to a gene. CDR1 and CDR2 (germline): SGHNT, YYREEE (reference sequence). CDR3 length equals 13 residues. CDR3 DNA sequence: TGTGCCACCGGGACAGGCCTCCAAGAGACCCAGTACTTC. Its protein is CATGTGLQETQYF.

The rearrangement joins TRBV14 to TRBJ2-7, with 8 bases matching TRBD2. The germline gives CDR1 SGHDN, CDR2 FVKESK. The V segment lost 3 bases and the J segment 1 base; nucleotides outside the gene matches: 2. This CDR3 is built from 14 residues. The CDR3 protein is CASSQSGGSYEQYF. In DNA, the CDR3 is TGTGCCAGCAGCCAGAGCGGGGGATCCTACGAGCAGTACTTC.

This chain joins TRBV7-9 and TRBJ2-3; D perhaps matches TRBD2 (5 bases). V gave up 5 bases and J gave up 1 base, with 10 bases separating them. Germline V gene lookup returns CDR1 SEHNR and CDR2 FQNEAQ (reference sequence). This CDR3 is built from 14 residues. CDR3 region: CASSVRGRTDTQYF. The CDR3 DNA reads as TGTGCCAGCAGCGTCAGAGGGCGCACAGATACGCAGTATTTT.

The chain recombines TRBV5-4 with TRBJ2-5, with no clear D. The CDR3 extends over 12 amino acids. Germline V CDR1 and CDR2: SGHNT, YYREEE (reference sequence). Trimming took 3 bases from V and 4 from J, leaving 7 bases between them. CDR3 protein: CASSWGLETQYF. The DNA for the CDR3 is TGTGCCAGCAGCTGGGGTTTAGAGACCCAGTACTTC.

This clone was observed a single time. This sequence joins TRBV7-9 and TRBJ2-5; 11 positions agree with TRBD2. V was pared by 3 bases and J by 3 bases, with 6 bases of the junction left unmatched. Germline CDR1 reads SEHNR; CDR2 reads FQNEAQ (reference sequence). This CDR3 contains 16 residues. This CDR3 is CASSFGSGGAKETQYF. The CDR3 nucleotides read TGTGCCAGCAGCTTTGGTAGCGGGGGGGCCAAAGAGACCCAGTACTTC.

This chain joins TRBV7-2 and TRBJ2-7; D might be TRBD1 (5 bases). Germline-derived CDR1 and CDR2 are SGHTA and FQGNSA. This CDR3 comprises 13 residues. Trimming removed 2 bases at V and 3 bases at J, with 8 bases between. The CDR3, as DNA: TGTGCCAGCAGCTTATGGCAGGGCTACGAGCAGTACTTC. Protein product: CASSLWQGYEQYF. The full variable domain, completed using reference TRBV7-2 and TRBJ2-7, is GAGVSQSPSNKVTEKGKDVELRCDPISGHTALYWYRQSLGQGLEFLIYFQGNSAPDKSGLPSDRFSAERTGGSVSTLTIQRTQQEDSAVYLCASSLWQGYEQYFGPGTRLTVT.

The V and J genes are TRBV29-1 and TRBJ1-4; TRBD1 matches at 9 bases. The CDR3 is 15 amino acids. The V gene's germline CDR1 is SQVTM and CDR2 ANQGSEA. With V trimmed by 4 bases and J by 6 bases, 9 bases remained unmatched. In DNA form, the CDR3 reads TGCAGCGTTGCAACCTCCGGGACAGGGTATGAAAAACTGTTTTTT. This codes for CSVATSGTGYEKLFF.

The chain uses TRBV6-5 and TRBJ2-5, with a tentative D call TRBD1 (5 bases). The J call may be mistaken, given a closer DNA end match to TRBJ2-7. There are 14 residues in the CDR3. Germline V gene sequence: CDR1 MNHEY, CDR2 SVGAGI. CDR3 residues: CASSYSRAQGEQYF. In DNA form, the CDR3 reads TGTGCCAGCAGTTACTCACGTGCCCAGGGCGAGCAGTACTTC.